This TCR beta chain appears in the sequencing data of a study of blood T cells in healthy people across ages. Study summary: About one barcoded TCR beta cDNA was captured per two T cells. Study outcomes and limitations: The recorded TCR beta diversity per million T cells decreased in a roughly linear manner with age. A strong correlation was found between TCR beta diversity and the percentage of naive T cells.

In regard to this clonotype: Antigen specificity is unknown.

The second PCR ran 7 to 11 cycles with a sample-barcoded 5' primer and J-beta primers. With 12 random nucleotides, a template-switch adaptor tagged each individual cDNA molecule. Each CDR3 protein is one row after TCRdb ran MiXCR on the 5' RACE reads. The sample lists approximately 940,000 distinct CDR3 sequences, 48% occurring once. Input material: blood. The sequence came from a man aged 30-40 years in good health.

The CDR3 is CASSSHDTGELFF. CDR3 coding DNA: TGTGCCAGCAGCTCACACGACACCGGGGAGCTGTTTTTT. This chain links TRBV7-9 with TRBJ2-2; no firm D call. CDR3 length equals 13 residues. Germline V lookup: CDR1 SEHNR, CDR2 FQNEAQ (reference sequence). V lost 4 bases, J lost 3 bases, and 6 bases lay in between.